Sequencing of this TCR beta chain was carried out in a study of blood T cell repertoires in COVID-19 (dated by TCRdb to 2020 to 2021). About the full investigation: The collaborator samples originated in the United States, Italy and Spain and spanned the acute and convalescent phases of COVID-19. The samples were drawn from the first 160 participants of the ongoing ImmuneRACE study and from 950 to 1,500 subjects provided by 6 global collaborators. Where HLA class I and class II types were available, the types were taken from metadata supplied by the sample provider, not from assay-based typing. A de-identified subject ID, COVID-19 status, age in years and sex were almost always included in the sample metadata. The material from the prospective study consisted of cDNA or gDNA derived from T cells, B-cell-depleted T cells, or PBMCs. A freely available public database, intended as a resource for researchers studying the immune response to SARS-CoV-2, is where the repertoires were released. Subjects who had been exposed to COVID-19, were actively infected with it, or had recovered from it provided the deeply sampled blood TCRbeta repertoires that made up the dataset.

One collaborating source in Seattle enrolled patients while the patients were actively infected and followed the patients over time throughout the course of disease. Collaborating institutions collected whole blood in K2EDTA tubes following their own protocols. For TCRbeta analysis, collaborators shipped samples as frozen whole blood, isolated PBMCs, or DNA extracted from either of those sample types. To note about this clone: Its antigen is not yet known. It has no much larger one-base neighbor in the sample; base qualities were not kept.

V loses 0 bases of germline sequence and J loses 3 bases, and the interval between the two ends is 9 bases. CDR1 and CDR2 (LNHNV, YYDKDF) derive from the germline V gene (reference sequence). Including the terminal cysteine and phenylalanine, the CDR3 comprises 16 residues. The sequence is cut down to CDR3 DNA, 48 bases in frame from base 1. The immunoSEQ Assay, a bias-controlled multiplex PCR, was used to amplify TCRbeta CDR3 regions from genomic DNA. For the original study's pipeline: The number of nucleated cells in each sample was estimated by amplification of reference gene primers within the assay. Sequence reads were collapsed and filtered to measure the absolute abundance of every unique TCRbeta CDR3 rearrangement. For each sample, productive Simpson clonality was calculated by taking the square root of Simpson's diversity index across productive rearrangements. TCRdb stores this immuneACCESS table with in-frame sequences only. Part of the clones is absent; in the studies checked, under half of the shortfall reflects unresolved V genes, and no reason is known for the rest. The V and J calls and clone size come from that table; D and trimming were worked out from the DNA. The sample includes some 180,000 clones, with roughly 80% observed a single time. Around 8% of the sample comes from the top ten.

Study-wide findings and limitations: The amount of clinical and demographic metadata varied by source and participant and was provided uncurated.

This chain is built from TRBV15 and TRBJ2-6; TRBD2 is a possible D gene, resting on 6 matching bases. The specimen was peripheral blood. The sequence came from a woman aged 55 to 70 with COVID-19, enrolled during active disease. The CDR3 protein: CATSRETGSGANVLTF. The nucleotide sequence is TGTGCCACCAGCAGAGAGACCGGGAGTGGGGCCAACGTCCTGACTTTC.